A selection of T cell receptor beta chains follows, all from one sample in a study of shared clonotypes between healthy human individuals. Data came from immunoSEQ multiplex PCR; TCRdb stores just in-frame clones and leaves some out. The sample lists about 1.5 million clones, around 97% occurring once. Source material: naive CD4+ T cells sorted from blood. The receptors shown here come from a man aged 30 to 39 in good health. Both conserved end residues are part of each CDR3. The order of the fields is J gene, V gene, D gene, CDR3 protein. The D gene is left open where the match is weak.

TRBJ1-5,TRBV28,NA,CASSGDILSNQPQHF
TRBJ2-7,TRBV13,NA,CASSSRREQYF
TRBJ2-7,TRBV18,NA,CASSPLRAYEQYF
TRBJ2-7,TRBV2,NA,CASSLGGTLSYEQYF
TRBJ2-5,TRBV5-4,NA,CASTKWGERETQYF
TRBJ2-4,TRBV7-2,NA,CASSRGQLGNIQYF
TRBJ1-5,TRBV7-2,NA,CASSLASDRNQPQHF
TRBJ2-5,TRBV6-1,NA,CASSVQLQETQYF
TRBJ2-4,TRBV29-1,NA,CSALRGENIQYF
TRBJ2-7,TRBV18,NA,CASSPDSSYEQYF
TRBJ1-5,TRBV2,NA,CASCAGNQPQHF
TRBJ2-3,TRBV15,NA,CATSRRQTSTDTQYF
TRBJ1-4,TRBV5-6,NA,CASSLYQGNEKLFF
TRBJ2-2,TRBV27,NA,CASSFLASITGELFF
TRBJ2-7,TRBV18,NA,CASSPIKATHYEQYF
TRBJ2-7,TRBV7-9,NA,CASSLADAYEQYF
TRBJ2-1,TRBV6-1,TRBD2,CASSEAGGPYNEQFF
TRBJ2-7,TRBV5-1,NA,CASSLGLERRAYEQYF
TRBJ2-3,TRBV9,NA,CASSVDDARLSTDTQYF
TRBJ1-1,TRBV6-5,TRBD1,CASSYPGTENTEAFF
TRBJ1-5,TRBV6-6,NA,CASRVNQPQHF
TRBJ1-5,TRBV28,NA,CASGGPGGNQPQHF
TRBJ2-1,TRBV5-1,NA,CASSSGPGWDEQFF
TRBJ2-1,TRBV7-6,NA,CASSSNQGLDSWDEQFF
TRBJ2-2,TRBV10-3,NA,CAISEKETGELFF